The 13 T cell receptor beta chains below come from one sample, sequenced in a study of blood T cell repertoires in COVID-19. The method was immunoSEQ multiplex PCR; TCRdb's version includes in-frame clones alone and lacks a portion of them. The sample comprises a few hundred thousand clones, roughly 75% of which are singletons, and approximately 7.2% rests with the top ten. The sequenced material came from peripheral blood. The receptors here all came from a woman between 65 and 79 years old with acute or convalescent COVID-19.

The chain carries TRBV16 and TRBJ2-3, with TRBD2 identical over 7 bases. V trimming: 0 bases; J trimming: 2 bases; junction bases outside the gene matches: 5. Germline V gene sequence: CDR1 KGHSY, CDR2 FQNENV. The CDR3 extends over 16 amino acids. The CDR3 region is CASSQSPGTNTDTQYF. Written as DNA, the CDR3 is TGTGCCAGCAGCCAATCCCCCGGGACTAACACAGATACGCAGTATTTT.

This clone has just a few counts. V is TRBV19 and J is TRBJ2-5; D not resolved. There are 12 residues in the CDR3. V lost 5 bases, J lost 5 bases, and 9 bases lay in between. Germline V gene sequence: CDR1 LNHDA, CDR2 SQIVND (reference sequence). CDR3 DNA: TGTGCCAGTAGTCTTCCCTCGGAGACCCAGTACTTC. Translated: CASSLPSETQYF.

The genes are TRBV12-3 or TRBV12-4 and TRBJ2-5; D ambiguous. This CDR3 contains 11 residues. The V end lost 2 bases, the J end lost 7 bases, and 5 bases lay between the germline ends. CDR3 protein: CASSLSGTQYF. The CDR3 region has the DNA TGTGCCAGCAGTTTATCCGGGACCCAGTACTTC.

V and J are TRBV19 and TRBJ2-2; 7 bases fit TRBD1. Germline loops: CDR1 LNHDA, CDR2 SQIVND (reference sequence). CDR3 length: 16 amino acids. The ends lost 6 bases at V and 4 bases at J; junction bases unmatched: 11. The CDR3 is CASSAWTGVTTGELFF. The DNA of the CDR3 is TGTGCCAGTAGCGCTTGGACAGGCGTAACCACCGGGGAGCTGTTTTTT.

In its sample, this clone was seen a few times. The chain combines TRBV10-3 with TRBJ2-2; possible D gene TRBD1, 6 bases. The CDR3 contains 15 residues. Per germline, CDR1 ENHRY and CDR2 SYGVKD. V lost 0 bases and J 1 base, leaving 6 bases between the germline ends. The CDR3 DNA sequence: TGTGCCATCAGTGAGTCACAGGGGAACACCGGGGAGCTGTTTTTT. This gives the protein CAISESQGNTGELFF.

This clone is a singleton in its sample. This chain connects TRBV5-1 to TRBJ2-7, with 10 bases aligning to TRBD1. V lost 6 bases and J lost 6; bases outside the gene matches: 12. Germline-derived CDR1 and CDR2 are SGHRS and YFSETQ. This CDR3 has 15 residues. CDR3 sequence reads: CASTGDRGPRSEQYF. For the CDR3, the DNA is TGCGCCAGCACAGGGGACAGGGGCCCAAGGTCCGAGCAGTACTTC.

This clone was detected only a few times. The chain combines TRBV19 with TRBJ1-2; D might be TRBD1 (6 bases). This CDR3 has 17 amino acids. From germline, CDR1 is LNHDA and CDR2 SQIVND (reference sequence). Trimming took 3 bases from V and 2 from J, leaving 19 bases between them. The CDR3 loop reads CASSIPLRDTGNYGYTF. The CDR3 nucleotides are TGTGCCAGTAGTATTCCCCTCCGGGACACTGGGAACTATGGCTACACCTTC.

The chain recombines TRBV7-8 with TRBJ2-7, with D perhaps TRBD1 (6 bases). Trimming took off 5 bases at V and 3 bases at J, with 26 bases between the two ends. The V gene's germline CDR1 is SGHVS and CDR2 FQNEAQ. This CDR3 is built from 18 residues. The CDR3 coding sequence is TGTGCCAGCAGCCCTCATAGGGGCACGGGTCCACAGGGCTACGAGCAGTACTTC. Translating it yields CASSPHRGTGPQGYEQYF.

The chain links TRBV12-5 to TRBJ2-4; tentatively, D is TRBD2 (6 bases). Germline V CDR1 and CDR2: LGHNT, FRNRAP. Deletions cut 0 bases from V and 8 bases from J, with 14 bases between. The CDR3 contains 15 residues. The CDR3 DNA sequence: TGTGCTAGTGGTTTGGTACTCGGAGGCGGGGACATTCAGTACTTC. Translated: CASGLVLGGGDIQYF.

This clone was recorded only once. The rearrangement joins TRBV3-1 (or the pseudogene TRBV3-2) to TRBJ1-6; D gene unclear. This CDR3 has 14 amino acids. CDR1 and CDR2 from the germline V gene are LGHDT and YNNKEL (reference sequence). The ends were cut back, 0 bases at V and 8 bases at J, with 8 bases in the middle. The CDR3 here is CASSQDRLYSPLHF. CDR3 DNA sequence: TGTGCCAGCAGCCAAGATCGTCTGTATTCACCCCTCCACTTT.

The J gene is TRBJ2-7, the V gene TRBV19, with a possible D match to TRBD2 (6 bases). V lost 3 bases and J lost 7, with 19 bases in between. Germline V gene sequence: CDR1 LNHDA, CDR2 SQIVND (reference sequence). The CDR3 consists of 15 residues. CDR3 sequence (DNA): TGTGCCAGTAGTATCGACTTCAGGGTTGCGGGGGAGCAGTACTTC. Residues: CASSIDFRVAGEQYF.

This chain joins TRBV6-2 or TRBV6-3 and TRBJ1-2; D not certain. CDR1 and CDR2 (germline): MNHEY, SVGEGT. The CDR3 extends over 17 amino acids. The germline V and J ends were trimmed by 4 bases and 4 bases, with 22 bases remaining between them. The CDR3 reads CASSFGAELLTFYGYTF. DNA of the CDR3: TGTGCCAGCAGTTTCGGAGCAGAGCTACTCACATTCTATGGCTACACCTTC.

J is TRBJ2-5 and V is TRBV7-2; TRBD2 aligns across 12 bases. Looked up from germline, CDR1 is SGHTA and CDR2 is FQGNSA. The length of the CDR3 is 15 residues. Trimming at V came to 8 bases and at J to 5 bases, leaving 9 bases not matched to a gene. CDR3 nucleotide sequence: TGTGCCAGCGTACTAGCGGGGGGCTGGGGCGAGACCCAGTACTTC. Its translation is CASVLAGGWGETQYF.